This T cell receptor beta chain was captured by sequencing in a study of lymphopenia after photon versus proton radiotherapy. Findings of the study overall: Proton therapy kept repertoires fairly stable, unlike photons, which gained effector/memory cells. After lymphocyte nadir, photon-treated repertoires showed oligoclonal expansion, especially CD8+ Temra. Larger post-nadir TCR diversity loss correlated inversely with survival in deceased patients.

The assay was immunoSEQ multiplex PCR, and TCRdb's table has in-frame clones only and misses some. The table shows around 53,000 clones, with around four fifths occurring only once. Germline V gives CDR1 KGHSH, CDR2 LQKENI. Deletions cut 3 bases from V and 2 bases from J, with 17 bases between. The CDR3 sequence is 16 residues long. As concerns this clone: No antigen is known for it.

This sequence joins TRBV18 and TRBJ2-7; possibly TRBD1 for D (5 bases). This specimen consisted of peripheral blood, obtained from a patient treated with photon-based radiotherapy. This sequence originates from a man aged 45 to 65 with gastric cancer. The CDR3 bases are TGTGCCAGCTCACCCATACCTCCAGGGTTGGCCTACGAGCAGTACTTC. It codes for CASSPIPPGLAYEQYF. Drawing the rest from reference TRBV18 and TRBJ2-7, the complete variable domain is NAGVMQNPRHLVRRRGQEARLRCSPMKGHSHVYWYRQLPEEGLKFMVYLQKENIIDESGMPKERFSAEFPKEGPSILRIQQVVRGDSAAYFCASSPIPPGLAYEQYFGPGTRLTVT.